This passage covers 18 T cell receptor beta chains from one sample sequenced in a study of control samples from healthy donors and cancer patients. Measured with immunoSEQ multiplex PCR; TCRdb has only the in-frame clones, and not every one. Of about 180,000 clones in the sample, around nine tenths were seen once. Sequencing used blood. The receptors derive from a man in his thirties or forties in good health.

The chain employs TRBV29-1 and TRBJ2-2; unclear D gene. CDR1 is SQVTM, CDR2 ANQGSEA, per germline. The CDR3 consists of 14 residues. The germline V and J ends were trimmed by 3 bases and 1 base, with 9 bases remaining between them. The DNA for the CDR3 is TGCAGCGTTGATACCGGGCGGAACACCGGGGAGCTGTTTTTT. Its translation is CSVDTGRNTGELFF.

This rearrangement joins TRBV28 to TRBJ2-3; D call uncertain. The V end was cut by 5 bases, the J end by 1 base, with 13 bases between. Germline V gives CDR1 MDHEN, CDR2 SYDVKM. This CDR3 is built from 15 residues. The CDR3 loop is CASSPQSLGTDTQYF. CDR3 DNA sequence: TGTGCCAGCAGTCCACAGTCCCTCGGCACAGATACGCAGTATTTT.

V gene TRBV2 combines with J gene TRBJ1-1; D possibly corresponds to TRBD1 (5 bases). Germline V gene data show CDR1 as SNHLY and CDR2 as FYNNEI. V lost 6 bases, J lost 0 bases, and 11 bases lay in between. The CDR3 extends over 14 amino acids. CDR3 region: CASREGLLNTEAFF. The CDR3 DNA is TGTGCCAGCAGGGAGGGACTCCTGAACACTGAAGCTTTCTTT.

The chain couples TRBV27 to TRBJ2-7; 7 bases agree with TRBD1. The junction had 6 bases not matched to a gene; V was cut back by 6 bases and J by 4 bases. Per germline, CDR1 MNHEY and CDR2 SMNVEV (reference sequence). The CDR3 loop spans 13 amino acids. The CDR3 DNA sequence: TGTGCCAGCAGACGACAGGGTTTTTACGAGCAGTACTTC. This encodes CASRRQGFYEQYF.

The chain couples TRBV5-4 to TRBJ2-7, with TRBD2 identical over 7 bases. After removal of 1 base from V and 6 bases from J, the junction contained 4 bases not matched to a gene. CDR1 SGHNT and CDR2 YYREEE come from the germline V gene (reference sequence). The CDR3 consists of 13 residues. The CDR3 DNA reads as TGTGCCAGCAGCTTGAAGGGGAGGGGCGAGCAGTACTTC. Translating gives CASSLKGRGEQYF.

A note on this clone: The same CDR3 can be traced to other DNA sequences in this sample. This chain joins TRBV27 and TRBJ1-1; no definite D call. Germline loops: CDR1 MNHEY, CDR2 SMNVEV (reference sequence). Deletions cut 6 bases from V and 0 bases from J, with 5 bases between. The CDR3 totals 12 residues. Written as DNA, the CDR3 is TGTGCCAGCAGGACAATGAACACTGAAGCTTTCTTT. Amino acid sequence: CASRTMNTEAFF.

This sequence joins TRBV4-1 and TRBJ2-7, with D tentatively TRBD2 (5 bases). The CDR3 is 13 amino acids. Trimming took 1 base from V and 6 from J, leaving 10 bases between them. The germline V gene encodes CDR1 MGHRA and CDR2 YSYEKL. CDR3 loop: CASSQAGGREQYF. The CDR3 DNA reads TGCGCCAGCAGCCAAGCCGGCGGGCGCGAGCAGTACTTC.

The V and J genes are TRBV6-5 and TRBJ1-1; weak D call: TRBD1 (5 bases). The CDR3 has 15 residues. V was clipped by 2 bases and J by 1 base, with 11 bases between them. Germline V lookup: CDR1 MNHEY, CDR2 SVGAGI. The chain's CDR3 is CASSYRGLSNTEAFF. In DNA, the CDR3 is TGTGCCAGCAGTTACCGGGGACTTTCGAACACTGAAGCTTTCTTT.

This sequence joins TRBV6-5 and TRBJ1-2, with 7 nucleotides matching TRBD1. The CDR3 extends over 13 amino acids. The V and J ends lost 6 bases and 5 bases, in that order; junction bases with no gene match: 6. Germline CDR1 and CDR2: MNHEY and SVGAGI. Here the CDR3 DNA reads TGTGCCAGCAGGGGGACAGCAGTTTATGGCTACACCTTC. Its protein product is CASRGTAVYGYTF.

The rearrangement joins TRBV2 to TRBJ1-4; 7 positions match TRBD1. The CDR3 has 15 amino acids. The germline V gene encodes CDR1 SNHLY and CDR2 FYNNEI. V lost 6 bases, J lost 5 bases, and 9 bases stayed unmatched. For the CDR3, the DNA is TGTGCCAGCAGAGCGGACAGGTGGGGGAATGAAAAACTGTTTTTT. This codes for CASRADRWGNEKLFF.

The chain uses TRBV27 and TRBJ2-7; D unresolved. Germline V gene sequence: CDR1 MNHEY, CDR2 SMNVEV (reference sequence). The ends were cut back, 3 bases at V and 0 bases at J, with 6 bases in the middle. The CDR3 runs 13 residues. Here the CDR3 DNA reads TGTGCCAGCAGTTTGTCTAACTCCTACGAGCAGTACTTC. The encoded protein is CASSLSNSYEQYF.

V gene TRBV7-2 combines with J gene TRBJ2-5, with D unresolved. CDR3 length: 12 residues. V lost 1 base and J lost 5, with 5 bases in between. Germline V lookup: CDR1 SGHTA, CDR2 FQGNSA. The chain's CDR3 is CASSLVEETQYF. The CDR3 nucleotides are TGTGCCAGCAGCTTAGTGGAGGAGACCCAGTACTTC. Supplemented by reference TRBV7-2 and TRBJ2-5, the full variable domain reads GAGVSQSPSNKVTEKGKDVELRCDPISGHTALYWYRQSLGQGLEFLIYFQGNSAPDKSGLPSDRFSAERTGGSVSTLTIQRTQQEDSAVYLCASSLVEETQYFGPGTRLLVL.

The CDR3 here is CASSLRAEAFF. CDR3 DNA: TGTGCCAGCAGTTTAAGGGCTGAAGCTTTCTTT. The gene calls are TRBV2 and TRBJ1-1, with D unclear. Trimming removed 5 bases at V and 6 bases at J, with 7 bases between. The germline V gene has CDR1 SNHLY and CDR2 FYNNEI. The CDR3 loop spans 11 amino acids. Combining the CDR3 with reference TRBV2 and TRBJ1-1 gives the whole variable domain EPEVTQTPSHQVTQMGQEVILRCVPISNHLYFYWYRQILGQKVEFLVSFYNNEISEKSEIFDDQFSVERPDGSNFTLKIRSTKLEDSAMYFCASSLRAEAFFGQGTRLTVV.

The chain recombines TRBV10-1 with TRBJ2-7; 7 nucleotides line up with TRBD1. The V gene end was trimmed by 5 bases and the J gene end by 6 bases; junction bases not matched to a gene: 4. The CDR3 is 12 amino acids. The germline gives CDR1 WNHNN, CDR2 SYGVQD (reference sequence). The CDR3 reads CASSPTGAEQYF. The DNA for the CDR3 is TGCGCCAGCAGTCCCACAGGGGCCGAGCAGTACTTC.

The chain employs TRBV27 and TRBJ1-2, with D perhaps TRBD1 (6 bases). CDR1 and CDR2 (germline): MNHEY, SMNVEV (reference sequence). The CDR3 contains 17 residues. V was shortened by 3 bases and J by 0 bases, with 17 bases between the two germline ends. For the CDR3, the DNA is TGTGCCAGCAGTTTCCATCCGACAGGCGAAGCTAACTATGGCTACACCTTC. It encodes CASSFHPTGEANYGYTF.

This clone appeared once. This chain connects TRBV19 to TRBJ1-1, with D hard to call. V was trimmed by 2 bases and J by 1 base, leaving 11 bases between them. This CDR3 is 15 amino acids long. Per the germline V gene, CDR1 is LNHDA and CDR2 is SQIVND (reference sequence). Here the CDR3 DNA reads TGTGCCAGTAGTATAAGGTTCGCGGCGAACACTGAAGCTTTCTTT. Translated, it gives CASSIRFAANTEAFF.

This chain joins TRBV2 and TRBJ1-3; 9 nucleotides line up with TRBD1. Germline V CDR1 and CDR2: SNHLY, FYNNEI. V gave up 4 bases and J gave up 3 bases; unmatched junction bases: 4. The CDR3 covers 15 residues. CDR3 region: CASSVTGGIGNTIYF. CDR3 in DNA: TGTGCCAGCAGTGTGACAGGGGGAATTGGAAACACCATATATTTT.

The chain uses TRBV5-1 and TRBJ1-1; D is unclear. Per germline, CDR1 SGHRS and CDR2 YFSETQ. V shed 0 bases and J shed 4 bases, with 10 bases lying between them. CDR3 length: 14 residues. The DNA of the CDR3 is TGCGCCAGCAGCTTGGAGTTATCGAGCACTGAAGCTTTCTTT. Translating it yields CASSLELSSTEAFF.